The rows below give T cell receptor beta chains drawn from one sample of a study of CD8 T cells in ankylosing spondylitis. TCRdb recomputed calls from the 5' RACE reads with MiXCR, one row per CDR3 protein. The repertoire holds approximately 130,000 distinct CDR3 sequences, with approximately 9.7% as singletons. Sequencing was done on a sample of blood, either unsorted or a sorted T cell fraction (not recorded which). All receptors derive from a male donor with ankylosing spondylitis or in good health (not recorded which). The CDR3 runs from the conserved cysteine through the conserved F or W. The order of the fields is V gene, clone size, J gene, D gene, CDR3 protein, CDR3 DNA. A D gene is named only where the DNA matches it firmly. The size field is filled for only some rows; it gives once, few, many or a size class.

TRBV4-1	many	TRBJ1-2	NA	CASSQEGAVGEDYGYTF	TGCGCCAGCAGCCAAGAAGGAGCGGTGGGCGAAGACTATGGCTACACCTTC
TRBV6-1	few	TRBJ1-5	NA	CASNGPNSNQPQHF	TGTGCCAGCAATGGACCCAATAGCAATCAGCCCCAGCATTTT
TRBV10-3	many	TRBJ2-1	NA	CAISERGLPSSYNEQFF	TGTGCCATCAGTGAGAGGGGACTTCCTAGCTCCTACAATGAGCAGTTCTTC
TRBV5-5	NA	TRBJ2-7	TRBD1	CASSHADRDLYEQYF	TGTGCCAGCAGCCATGCGGACAGGGACCTTTACGAGCAGTACTTC
TRBV4-2	few	TRBJ1-2	NA	CASSPGRPYGYTF	TGTGCCAGCAGCCCTGGCCGCCCCTATGGCTACACCTTC
TRBV7-2	many	TRBJ1-5	NA	CASSRVMNQPQHF	TGTGCCAGCAGCCGAGTCATGAATCAGCCCCAGCATTTT
TRBV6-1	many	TRBJ1-1	NA	CASGPRKSDTEAFF	TGTGCCAGCGGACCCAGGAAGTCAGACACTGAAGCTTTCTTT
TRBV27	NA	TRBJ2-5	TRBD2	CASSPHPGLAGEF	TGTGCCAGCAGTCCCCACCCGGGACTAGCGGGAGAATTC
TRBV12-3/TRBV12-4	many	TRBJ1-3	NA	CASRGGGRGQSSGNTIYF	TGTGCCAGCAGGGGCGGTGGCAGGGGACAAAGCTCTGGAAACACCATATATTTT
TRBV20-1	many	TRBJ2-3	NA	CSARGPTDTQYF	TGCAGTGCTAGAGGACCGACAGATACGCAGTATTTT
TRBV5-1	NA	TRBJ2-1	TRBD2	CASSLGPQGGSSYNEQFF	TGCGCCAGCAGCTTGGGGCCCCAGGGCGGGAGCTCCTACAATGAGCAGTTCTTC
TRBV27	few	TRBJ2-1	TRBD1	CASSLNLDRGGVNEQFF	TGTGCCAGCAGTTTAAACCTGGACAGGGGCGGAGTAAATGAGCAGTTCTTC
TRBV7-3	many	TRBJ2-3	NA	CASSLQAPSSTDTQYF	TGTGCCAGCAGCTTACAGGCGCCCAGTAGCACAGATACGCAGTATTTT
TRBV7-2	many	TRBJ2-7	TRBD1	CASSLKTGETYEQYF	TGTGCCAGCAGCTTAAAAACAGGGGAGACCTACGAGCAGTACTTC
TRBV20-1	once	TRBJ2-1	NA	CSARDALKGLNEQFF	TGCAGTGCTAGAGATGCGCTAAAGGGGCTCAATGAGCAGTTCTTC
TRBV10-3	few	TRBJ2-1	NA	CAISRGLANAGNEQFF	TGTGCCATCAGTAGGGGGCTAGCGAACGCTGGGAATGAGCAGTTCTTC
TRBV7-6	many	TRBJ2-7	TRBD2	CASSLSRTSGGFHEQYF	TGTGCCAGCAGCTTATCCAGAACGTCGGGAGGGTTCCACGAGCAGTACTTC
TRBV12-3/TRBV12-4	NA	TRBJ2-5	NA	CASSSAGGQETQYF	TGTGCCAGCAGTTCTGCGGGTGGGCAAGAGACCCAGTACTTC
TRBV7-9	NA	TRBJ2-1	NA	CASSPSASYNEQFF	TGTGCCAGCAGCCCTTCTGCCTCCTACAATGAGCAGTTCTTC
TRBV20-1	few	TRBJ2-7	TRBD2	CSARGGRGSYEQYF	TGCAGTGCTAGAGGCGGGAGAGGGTCCTACGAGCAGTACTTC